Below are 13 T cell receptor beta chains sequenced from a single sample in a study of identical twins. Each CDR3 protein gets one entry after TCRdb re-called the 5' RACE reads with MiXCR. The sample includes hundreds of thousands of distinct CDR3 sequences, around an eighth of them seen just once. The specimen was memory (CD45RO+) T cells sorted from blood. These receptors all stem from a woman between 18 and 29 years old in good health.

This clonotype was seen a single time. CDR3 coding DNA: TGCAGTGCTAGTAAAGCGTTCAGGGAGCAGTACTTC. This translates into CSASKAFREQYF. This chain connects TRBV20-1 to TRBJ2-7; no reliable D call. Trimming took off 3 bases at V and 7 bases at J, with 13 bases between the two ends. In germline, CDR1 is DFQATT, CDR2 SNEGSKA (reference sequence). This CDR3 is 12 amino acids long.

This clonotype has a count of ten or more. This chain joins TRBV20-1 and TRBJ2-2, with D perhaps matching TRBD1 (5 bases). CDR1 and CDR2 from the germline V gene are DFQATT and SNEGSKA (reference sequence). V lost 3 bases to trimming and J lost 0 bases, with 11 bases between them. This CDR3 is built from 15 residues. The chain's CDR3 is CSASGAVANTGELFF. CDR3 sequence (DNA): TGCAGTGCTAGTGGGGCGGTCGCGAACACCGGGGAGCTGTTTTTT.

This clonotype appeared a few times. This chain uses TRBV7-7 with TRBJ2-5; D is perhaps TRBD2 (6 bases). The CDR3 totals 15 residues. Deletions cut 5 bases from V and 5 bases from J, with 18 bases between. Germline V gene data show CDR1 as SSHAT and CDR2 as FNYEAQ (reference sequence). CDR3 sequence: CASSPGTFGSETQYF. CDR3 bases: TGTGCCAGCAGCCCCGGGACTTTTGGGTCCGAGACCCAGTACTTC.

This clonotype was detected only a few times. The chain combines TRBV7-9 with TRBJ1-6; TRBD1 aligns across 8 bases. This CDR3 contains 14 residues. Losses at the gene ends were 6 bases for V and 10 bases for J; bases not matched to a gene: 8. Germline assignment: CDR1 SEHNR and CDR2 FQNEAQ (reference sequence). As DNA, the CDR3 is TGTGCCAGCAGGCCCGGACAGGGACGATCACCCCTCCACTTT. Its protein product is CASRPGQGRSPLHF.

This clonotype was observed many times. This chain's CDR3 is CATSNSGGNEQFF. The CDR3 DNA reads TGTGCCACCAGCAATAGCGGGGGCAATGAGCAGTTCTTC. This rearrangement joins TRBV15 to TRBJ2-1; 9 bases agree with TRBD2. V gave up 4 bases and J gave up 6 bases; unmatched junction bases: 1. CDR1 is LNHNV, CDR2 YYDKDF, per germline (reference sequence). The CDR3 loop spans 13 amino acids.

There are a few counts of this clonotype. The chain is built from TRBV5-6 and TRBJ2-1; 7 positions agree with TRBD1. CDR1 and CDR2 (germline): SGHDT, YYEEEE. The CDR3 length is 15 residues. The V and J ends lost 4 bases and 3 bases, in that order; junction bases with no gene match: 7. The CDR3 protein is CASSRTGWSYNEQFF. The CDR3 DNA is TGTGCCAGCAGCCGGACAGGCTGGAGCTACAATGAGCAGTTCTTC.

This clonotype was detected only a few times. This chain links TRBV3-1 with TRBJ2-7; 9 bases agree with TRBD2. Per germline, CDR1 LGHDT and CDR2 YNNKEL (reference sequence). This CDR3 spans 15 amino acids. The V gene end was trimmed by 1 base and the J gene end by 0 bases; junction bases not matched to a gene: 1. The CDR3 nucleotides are TGTGCCAGCAGCCAAGTGACTAGCGGCTCCTACGAGCAGTACTTC. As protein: CASSQVTSGSYEQYF.

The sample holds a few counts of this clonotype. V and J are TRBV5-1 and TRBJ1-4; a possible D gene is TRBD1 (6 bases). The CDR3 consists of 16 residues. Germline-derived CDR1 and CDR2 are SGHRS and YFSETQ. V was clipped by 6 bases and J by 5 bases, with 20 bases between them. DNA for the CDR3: TGCGCCAGCAAGCGTCAAACAGGGCAAGGAAATGAAAAACTGTTTTTT. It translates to CASKRQTGQGNEKLFF.

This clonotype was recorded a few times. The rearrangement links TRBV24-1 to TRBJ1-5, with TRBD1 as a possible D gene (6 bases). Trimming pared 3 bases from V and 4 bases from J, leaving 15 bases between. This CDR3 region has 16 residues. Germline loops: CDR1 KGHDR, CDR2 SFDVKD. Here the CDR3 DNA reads TGTGCCACCAGTGATCCTAAGGACAGAAATAATCAGCCCCAGCATTTT. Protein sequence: CATSDPKDRNNQPQHF.

The CDR3 sequence is CASSPTSRNTGELFF. Here the CDR3 DNA reads TGTGCCAGCAGTCCGACTAGCAGGAACACCGGGGAGCTGTTTTTT. J is TRBJ2-2 and V is TRBV12-3 or TRBV12-4, with 7 bases lining up with TRBD2. V was clipped by 5 bases and J by 1 base; unmatched bases: 4. The CDR3 covers 15 residues.

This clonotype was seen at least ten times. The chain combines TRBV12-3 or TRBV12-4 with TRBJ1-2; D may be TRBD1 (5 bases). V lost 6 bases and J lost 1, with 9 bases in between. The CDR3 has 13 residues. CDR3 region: CASRLGGNYGYTF. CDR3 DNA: TGTGCCAGCAGGCTGGGGGGTAACTATGGCTACACCTTC.

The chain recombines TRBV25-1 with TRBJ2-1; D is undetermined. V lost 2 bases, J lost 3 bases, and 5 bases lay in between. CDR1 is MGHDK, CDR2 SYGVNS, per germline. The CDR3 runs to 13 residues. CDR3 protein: CASSEIDYNEQFF. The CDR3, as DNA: TGTGCCAGCAGTGAAATTGACTACAATGAGCAGTTCTTC.

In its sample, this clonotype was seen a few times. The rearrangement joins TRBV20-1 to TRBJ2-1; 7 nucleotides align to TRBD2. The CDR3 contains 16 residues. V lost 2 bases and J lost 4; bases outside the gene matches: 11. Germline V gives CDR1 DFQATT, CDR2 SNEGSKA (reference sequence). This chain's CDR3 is CSARPAASGGYNEQFF. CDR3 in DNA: TGCAGTGCTAGACCCGCCGCTAGCGGAGGGTACAATGAGCAGTTCTTC.